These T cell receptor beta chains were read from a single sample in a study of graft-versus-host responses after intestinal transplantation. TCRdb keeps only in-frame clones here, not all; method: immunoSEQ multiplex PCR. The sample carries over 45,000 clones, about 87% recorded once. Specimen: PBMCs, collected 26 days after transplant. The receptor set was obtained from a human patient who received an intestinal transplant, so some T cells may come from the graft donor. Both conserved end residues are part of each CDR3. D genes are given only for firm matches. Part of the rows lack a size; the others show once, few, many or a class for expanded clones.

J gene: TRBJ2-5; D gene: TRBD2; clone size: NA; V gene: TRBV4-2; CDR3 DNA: TGTGCCAGCAGCCAAGCGACTAGCGGGAGTGGAGAGACCCAGTACTTC; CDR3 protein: CASSQATSGSGETQYF
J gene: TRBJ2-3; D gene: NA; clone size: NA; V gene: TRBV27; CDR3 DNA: TGTGCCAGCAGTTATCTAAGCCATAGCACAGATACGCAGTATTTT; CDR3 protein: CASSYLSHSTDTQYF
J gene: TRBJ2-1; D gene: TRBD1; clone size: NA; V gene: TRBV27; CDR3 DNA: TGTGCCAGCAGTTCCCCCCAGACAGGGTGGGGGTACAATGAGCAGTTCTTC; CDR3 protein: CASSSPQTGWGYNEQFF
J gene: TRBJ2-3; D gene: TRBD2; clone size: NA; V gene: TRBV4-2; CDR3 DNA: TGTGCCAGCAGCCAAGATTCTAGCGGGGGGGCAGATACGCAGTATTTT; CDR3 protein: CASSQDSSGGADTQYF
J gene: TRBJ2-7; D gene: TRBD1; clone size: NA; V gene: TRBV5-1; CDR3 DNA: TGCGCCAGCAGCTCGGGACAGGGAACCTACGAGCAGTACTTC; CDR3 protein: CASSSGQGTYEQYF
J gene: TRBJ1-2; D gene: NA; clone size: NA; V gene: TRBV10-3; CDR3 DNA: TGTGCCATCAGTGAGTTCGATACAGGTTTCCCCTATGGCTACACCTTC; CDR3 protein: CAISEFDTGFPYGYTF
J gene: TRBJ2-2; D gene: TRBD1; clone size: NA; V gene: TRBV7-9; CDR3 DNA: TGTGCCAGCAGCCCCCGGGACAGGGCGGACACCGGGGAGCTGTTTTTT; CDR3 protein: CASSPRDRADTGELFF
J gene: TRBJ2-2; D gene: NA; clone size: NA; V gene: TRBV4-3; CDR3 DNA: TGCGCCAGCAGCCAAGACCCTCGGGGGGCTACCGGGGAGCTGTTTTTT; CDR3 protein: CASSQDPRGATGELFF
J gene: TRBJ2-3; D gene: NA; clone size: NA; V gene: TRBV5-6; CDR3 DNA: TGTGCCAGCAGCTTGGGGGGGCAGACAGATACGCAGTATTTT; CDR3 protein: CASSLGGQTDTQYF
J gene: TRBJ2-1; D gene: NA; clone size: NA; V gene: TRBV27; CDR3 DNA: TGTGCCAGCAGCAACAGAGCGGGCCGCTCCTACAATGAGCAGTTCTTC; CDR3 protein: CASSNRAGRSYNEQFF
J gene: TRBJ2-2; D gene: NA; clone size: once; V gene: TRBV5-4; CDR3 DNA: TGTGCCAGCAGCTTGGGGTTAAGGGGTGGCACCGGGGAGCTGTTTTTT; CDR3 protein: CASSLGLRGGTGELFF
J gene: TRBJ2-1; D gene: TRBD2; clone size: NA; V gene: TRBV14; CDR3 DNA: TGTGCCAGCAGCCTGGGGCTTAGCGGGCACTACAATGAGCAGTTCTTC; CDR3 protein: CASSLGLSGHYNEQFF
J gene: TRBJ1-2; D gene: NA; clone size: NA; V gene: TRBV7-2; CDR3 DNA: TGTGCCAGCAGCGTCTACAGGGTTTGGGATGGCTACACCTTC; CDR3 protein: CASSVYRVWDGYTF
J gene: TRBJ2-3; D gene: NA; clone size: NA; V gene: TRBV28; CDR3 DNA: TGTGCCAGCAGTTTGTCGCTGGGGCTCACAGATACGCAGTATTTT; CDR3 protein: CASSLSLGLTDTQYF
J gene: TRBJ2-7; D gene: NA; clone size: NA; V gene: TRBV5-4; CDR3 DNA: TGTGCCAGCAGCTTGGGACCGACTCCGATCTCCTACGAGCAGTACTTC; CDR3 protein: CASSLGPTPISYEQYF
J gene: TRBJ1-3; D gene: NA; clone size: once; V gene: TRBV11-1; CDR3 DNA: TGTGCCAGCAGCCCCGACATACGGGGAGCCTCTGGAAACACCATATATTTT; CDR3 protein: CASSPDIRGASGNTIYF
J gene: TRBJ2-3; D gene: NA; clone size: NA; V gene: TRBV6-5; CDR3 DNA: TGTGCCAGCAGGGGGCTCTTGGAAGATACGCAGTATTTT; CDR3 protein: CASRGLLEDTQYF
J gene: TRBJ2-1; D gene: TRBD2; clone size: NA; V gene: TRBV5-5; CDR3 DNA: TGTGCCAGCAGCTTGGACAGGGCGGGGGGGTACAATGAGCAGTTCTTC; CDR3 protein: CASSLDRAGGYNEQFF
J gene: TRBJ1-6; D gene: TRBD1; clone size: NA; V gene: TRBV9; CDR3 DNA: TGTGCCAGCAGCGTTGCCCCAGGGGGCGGGAATTCACCCCTCCACTTT; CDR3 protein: CASSVAPGGGNSPLHF
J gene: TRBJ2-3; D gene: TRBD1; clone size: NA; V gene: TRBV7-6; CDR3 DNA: TGTGCCAGCAGCTTAGTTGCGAGCTCACAGGGGAGCGCAGATACGCAGTATTTT; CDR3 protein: CASSLVASSQGSADTQYF
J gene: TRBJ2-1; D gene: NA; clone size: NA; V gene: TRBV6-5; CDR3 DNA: TGTGCCAGCAGTGGCGGTAGTGGCGAGCAGTTCTTC; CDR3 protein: CASSGGSGEQFF
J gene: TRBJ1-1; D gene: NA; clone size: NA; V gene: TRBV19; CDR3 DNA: TGTGCCAGTCTGGAGGGGTTAGGTGAAGCTTTCTTT; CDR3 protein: CASLEGLGEAFF
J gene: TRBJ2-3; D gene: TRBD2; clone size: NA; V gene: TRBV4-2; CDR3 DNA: TGTGCCAGCAGCCAAGTGGGAGCGGGGGGGAGTACAGATACGCAGTATTTT; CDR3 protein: CASSQVGAGGSTDTQYF
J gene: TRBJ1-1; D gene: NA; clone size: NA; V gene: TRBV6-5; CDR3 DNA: TGTGCCAGCAGGACTGTACATCCGAACACTGAAGCTTTCTTT; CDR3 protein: CASRTVHPNTEAFF
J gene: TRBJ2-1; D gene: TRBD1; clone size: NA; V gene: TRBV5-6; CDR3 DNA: TGTGCCAGCAGCACCGGGACAGGGTTCGGTGAGCAGTTCTTC; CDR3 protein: CASSTGTGFGEQFF
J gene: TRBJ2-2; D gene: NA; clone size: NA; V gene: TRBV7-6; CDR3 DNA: TGTGCCAGCAGCTTAGGGGCAGTAGGCCAGGTTAGCGGCACCGGGGAGCTGTTTTTT; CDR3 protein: CASSLGAVGQVSGTGELFF
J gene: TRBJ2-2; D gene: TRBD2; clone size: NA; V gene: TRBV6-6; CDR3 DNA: TGTGCCAGCAGTTACGTCACTAGCGGGGGGACCGGGGAGCTGTTTTTT; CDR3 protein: CASSYVTSGGTGELFF
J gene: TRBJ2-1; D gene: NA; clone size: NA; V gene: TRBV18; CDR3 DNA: TGTGCCAGCTCACTTACTGGGTCGGTAGCGGAGTGGAGTGAGCAGTTCTTC; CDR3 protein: CASSLTGSVAEWSEQFF
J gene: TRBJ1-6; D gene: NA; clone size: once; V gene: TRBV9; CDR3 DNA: TGTGCCAGCACCTTCGGGGGGGGCGATAATTCACCCCTCCACTTT; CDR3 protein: CASTFGGGDNSPLHF
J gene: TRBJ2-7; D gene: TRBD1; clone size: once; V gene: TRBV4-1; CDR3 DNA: TGCGCCAGCAGCCAATCCTACTACATTACAGACAGGGGGCTCTCCTACGAGCAGTACTTC; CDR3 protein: CASSQSYYITDRGLSYEQYF
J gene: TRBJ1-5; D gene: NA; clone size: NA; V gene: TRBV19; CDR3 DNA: TGTGCCAGTAGTACACCACAGGGAGATCAGCCCCAGCATTTT; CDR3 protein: CASSTPQGDQPQHF
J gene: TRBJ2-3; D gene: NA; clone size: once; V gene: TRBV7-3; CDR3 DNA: TGTGCCAGCAGCTCGGACAGCGGCACAGATACGCAGTATTTT; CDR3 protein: CASSSDSGTDTQYF
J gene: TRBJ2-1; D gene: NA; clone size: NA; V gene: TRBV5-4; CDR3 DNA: TGTGCCAGCAGCTTTCGGGGGAGCTCCTACAATGAGCAGTTCTTC; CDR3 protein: CASSFRGSSYNEQFF
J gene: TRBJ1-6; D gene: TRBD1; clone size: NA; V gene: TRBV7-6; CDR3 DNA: TGTGCCAGCAGCCCGGGGGACAGGGGAAGTTCACCCCTCCACTTT; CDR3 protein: CASSPGDRGSSPLHF
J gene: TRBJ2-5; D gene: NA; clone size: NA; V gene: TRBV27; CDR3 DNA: TGTGCCAGCAGTTTAGTACTAGGCGGGCGGGAGACCCAGTACTTC; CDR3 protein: CASSLVLGGRETQYF
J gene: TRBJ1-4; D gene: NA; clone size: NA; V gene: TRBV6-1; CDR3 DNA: TGTGCCAGCACCGGGGTTGAAAAACTGTTTTTT; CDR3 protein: CASTGVEKLFF
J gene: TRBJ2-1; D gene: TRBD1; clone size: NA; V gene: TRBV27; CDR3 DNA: TGTGCCAGCAGTTTATCGACAGGGTTCAATGAGCAGTTCTTC; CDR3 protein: CASSLSTGFNEQFF
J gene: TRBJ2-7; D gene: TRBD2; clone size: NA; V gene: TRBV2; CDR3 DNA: TGTGCCAGCAGCGTTCCGACTAGCGGAGAAAACTACGAGCAGTACTTC; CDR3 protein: CASSVPTSGENYEQYF
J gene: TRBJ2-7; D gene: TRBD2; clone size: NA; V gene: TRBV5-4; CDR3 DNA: TGTGCCAGCAGTCCCTCGGGGGGGCCCTACGAGCAGTACTTC; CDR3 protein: CASSPSGGPYEQYF
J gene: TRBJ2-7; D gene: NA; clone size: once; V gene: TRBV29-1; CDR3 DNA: TGCAGCGTTGAAGATGGGGGCGGGTACGAGCAGTACTTC; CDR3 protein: CSVEDGGGYEQYF
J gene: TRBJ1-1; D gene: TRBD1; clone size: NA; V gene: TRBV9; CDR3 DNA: TGTGCCAGCAGCGCGGACAGGTCTACTGAAGCTTTCTTT; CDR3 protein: CASSADRSTEAFF
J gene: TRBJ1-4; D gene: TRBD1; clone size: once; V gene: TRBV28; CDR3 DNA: TGTGCCAGCAGACGGACAGGGACAACTAATGAAAAACTGTTTTTT; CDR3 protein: CASRRTGTTNEKLFF
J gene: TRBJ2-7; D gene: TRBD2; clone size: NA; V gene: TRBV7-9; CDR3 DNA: TGTGCCAGCAGCTTAGGGCCTGGGGGGACTAGCGGGCACGAGCAGTACTTC; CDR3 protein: CASSLGPGGTSGHEQYF
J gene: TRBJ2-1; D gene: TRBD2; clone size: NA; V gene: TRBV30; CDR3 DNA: TGTGCCTGGAGTTGGCTAGCGGGGGGGCCGGGTGAGCAGTTCTTC; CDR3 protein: CAWSWLAGGPGEQFF
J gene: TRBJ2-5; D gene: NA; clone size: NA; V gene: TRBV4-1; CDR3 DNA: TGCGCCAGCAGCCAACTAGAGATTCCCCAAGAGACCCAGTACTTC; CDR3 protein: CASSQLEIPQETQYF
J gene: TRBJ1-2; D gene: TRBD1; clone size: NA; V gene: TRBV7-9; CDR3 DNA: TGTGCCAGCAGCTCCGGACAGGGGGACTATGGCTACACCTTC; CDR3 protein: CASSSGQGDYGYTF
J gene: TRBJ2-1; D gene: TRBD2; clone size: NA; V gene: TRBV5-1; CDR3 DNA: TGCGCCAGCAGCTCCCTGGGGGGGTCATCCTACAATGAGCAGTTCTTC; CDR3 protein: CASSSLGGSSYNEQFF
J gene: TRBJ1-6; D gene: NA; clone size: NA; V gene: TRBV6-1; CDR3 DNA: TGTGCCAGCAGTGAGGTCAAGCATTCACCCCTCCACTTT; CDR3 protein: CASSEVKHSPLHF
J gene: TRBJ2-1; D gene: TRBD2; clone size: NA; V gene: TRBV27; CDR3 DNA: TGTGCCAGCAGTGTAACGGGAGGGAACAATGAGCAGTTCTTC; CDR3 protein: CASSVTGGNNEQFF
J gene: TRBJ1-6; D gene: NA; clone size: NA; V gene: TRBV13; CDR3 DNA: TGTGCCAGCAGCGTACAGGGTCGTGCCTCACCCCTCCACTTT; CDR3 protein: CASSVQGRASPLHF
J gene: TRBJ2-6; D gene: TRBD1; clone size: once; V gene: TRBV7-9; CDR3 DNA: TGTGCCAGCAGCTTAGGGACAGGGTCCGCCAACGTCCTGACTTTC; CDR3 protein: CASSLGTGSANVLTF
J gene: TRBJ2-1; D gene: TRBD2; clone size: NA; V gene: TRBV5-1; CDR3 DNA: TGCGCCAGCAGCTTATCAGCGGGAGGGACGAATGAGCAGTTCTTC; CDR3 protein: CASSLSAGGTNEQFF
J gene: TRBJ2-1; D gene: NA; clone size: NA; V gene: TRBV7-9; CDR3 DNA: TGTGCCAGCAGCTTGAGCAGACTCTCCATTGAGCAGTTCTTC; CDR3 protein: CASSLSRLSIEQFF